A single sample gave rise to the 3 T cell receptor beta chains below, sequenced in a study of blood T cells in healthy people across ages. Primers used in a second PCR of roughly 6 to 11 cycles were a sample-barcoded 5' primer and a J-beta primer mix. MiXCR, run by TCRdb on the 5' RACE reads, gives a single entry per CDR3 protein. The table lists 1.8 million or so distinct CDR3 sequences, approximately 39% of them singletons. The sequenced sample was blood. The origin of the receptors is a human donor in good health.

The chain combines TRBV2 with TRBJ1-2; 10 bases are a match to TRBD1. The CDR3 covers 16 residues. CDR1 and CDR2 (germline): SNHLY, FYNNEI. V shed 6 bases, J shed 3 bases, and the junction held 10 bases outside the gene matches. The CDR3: CASSDRGLAIDYGYTF. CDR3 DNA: TGTGCCAGCAGCGACAGGGGGCTGGCTATCGACTATGGCTACACCTTC.

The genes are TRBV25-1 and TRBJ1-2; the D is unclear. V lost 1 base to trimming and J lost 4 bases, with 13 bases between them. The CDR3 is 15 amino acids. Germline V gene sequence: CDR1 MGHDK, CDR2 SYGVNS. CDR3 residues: CASSELGVGGYGYTF. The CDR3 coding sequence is TGTGCCAGCAGTGAATTGGGAGTCGGCGGCTATGGCTACACCTTC.

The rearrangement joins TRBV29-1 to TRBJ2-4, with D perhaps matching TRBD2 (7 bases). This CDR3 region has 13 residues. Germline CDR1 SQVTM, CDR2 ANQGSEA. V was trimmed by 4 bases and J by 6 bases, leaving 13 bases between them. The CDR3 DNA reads TGCAGCGTTGTTAAGGGGGGGCTAAACATTCAGTACTTC. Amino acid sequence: CSVVKGGLNIQYF.